The 2 T cell receptor beta chains given below trace back to one sample, sequenced in a study of blood T cell repertoires in COVID-19. The table came from immunoSEQ multiplex PCR; TCRdb's copy has only in-frame clones and leaves some out. The repertoire holds some 74,000 clones, with nearly 90% as singletons. The sample consisted of peripheral blood. Every receptor here comes from a man aged 50 to 59 with acute or convalescent COVID-19.

This clone was seen a single time. CDR3 sequence: CASSLPSSGATNEKLFF. Here the CDR3 DNA reads TGTGCCAGCAGCTTACCCTCTTCGGGAGCAACTAATGAAAAACTGTTTTTT. The V gene is TRBV7-9, the J gene TRBJ1-4; D is undetermined. This CDR3 region has 17 residues. CDR1 SEHNR and CDR2 FQNEAQ come from the germline V gene (reference sequence). V was cut by 2 bases and J by 0 bases, with 13 bases left in between.

The rearrangement joins TRBV5-4 to TRBJ1-1; no firm D call. CDR1 and CDR2 (germline): SGHNT, YYREEE (reference sequence). V shed 4 bases and J shed 0 bases, with 19 bases lying between them. The CDR3 loop spans 17 amino acids. As DNA, the CDR3 is TGTGCCAGCAGCAACCCTGTTCCAACAGACCTGAACACTGAAGCTTTCTTT. Translation: CASSNPVPTDLNTEAFF.